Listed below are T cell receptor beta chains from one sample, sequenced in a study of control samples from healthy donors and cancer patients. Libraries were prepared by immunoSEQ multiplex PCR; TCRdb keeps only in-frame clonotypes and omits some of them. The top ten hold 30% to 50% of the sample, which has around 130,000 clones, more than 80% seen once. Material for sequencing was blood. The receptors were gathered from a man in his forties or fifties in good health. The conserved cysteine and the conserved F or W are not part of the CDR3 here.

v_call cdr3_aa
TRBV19 ASSKLTGELF
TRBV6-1 ASSEGHEQY
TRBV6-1 ASSDLSGNRDRFYNEQF
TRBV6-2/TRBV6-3 ASSLGVSYEQY
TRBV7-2 ASSLVSLQYEQY
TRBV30 AWSDEDNYGYT
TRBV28 ASSLRGGEDQPQH
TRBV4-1 ASSQPTGGDNEQF
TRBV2 ASSEAREGGTEAF
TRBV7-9 ASSLAGGQGIQPQH
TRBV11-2 ASSLMVQGGFNSPLH
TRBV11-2 ASSLGRVSGNTIY
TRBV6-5 ASSYLGTGLDEQY
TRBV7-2 ASSLGTGNYGYT